What follows is one T cell receptor (beta chain) and its context. This CDR3 has 19 residues. The germline V gene has CDR1 LGHDT and CDR2 YNNKEL (reference sequence). V shed 1 base, J shed 3 bases, and the junction held 12 bases outside the gene matches. This sample was taken from a study of control samples from healthy donors and cancer patients. Sequencing used immunoSEQ multiplex PCR; TCRdb keeps in-frame clones, though not all of them. The repertoire includes 120,000 to 150,000 clones, approximately 93% of them detected once, and 5% to 7% sits in the top ten. The chain links TRBV3-1 (or the pseudogene TRBV3-2) to TRBJ2-1; 10 bases match TRBD2. This receptor was identified in a man in his late teens or twenties in good health. Sequences were obtained from blood. The CDR3 DNA sequence: TGTGCCAGCAGCCAAGTCCGAGCCGGGACTAGCGTGATCTACAATGAGCAGTTCTTC. This translates into CASSQVRAGTSVIYNEQFF.